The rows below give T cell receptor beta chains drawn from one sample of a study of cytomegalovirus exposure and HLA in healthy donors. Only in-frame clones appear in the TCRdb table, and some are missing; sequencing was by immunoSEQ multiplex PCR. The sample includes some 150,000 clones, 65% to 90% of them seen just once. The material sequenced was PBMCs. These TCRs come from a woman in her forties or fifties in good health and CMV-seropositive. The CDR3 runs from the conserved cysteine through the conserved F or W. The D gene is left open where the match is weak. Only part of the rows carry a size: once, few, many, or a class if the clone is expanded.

cdr3_aa: CATRGGAHEQYF
cdr3_nt: TGTGCCACCCGCGGGGGGGCCCACGAGCAGTACTTC
d_call: TRBD2
clone_size: -
j_call: TRBJ2-7
v_call: TRBV6-1

cdr3_aa: CASSSYTDTQYF
cdr3_nt: TGCGCCAGCAGCTCCTACACAGATACGCAGTATTTT
d_call: -
clone_size: -
j_call: TRBJ2-3
v_call: TRBV5-1

cdr3_aa: CASNIPTGTYEQYF
cdr3_nt: TGCGCCAGCAACATACCGACAGGTACCTACGAGCAGTACTTC
d_call: -
clone_size: -
j_call: TRBJ2-7
v_call: TRBV5-1

cdr3_aa: CASSIAGNSGANVLTF
cdr3_nt: TGTGCCAGCAGTATAGCAGGGAACTCTGGGGCCAACGTCCTGACTTTC
d_call: -
clone_size: -
j_call: TRBJ2-6
v_call: TRBV2

cdr3_aa: CASSLEPGNGSPLHF
cdr3_nt: TGTGCCAGCAGCTTAGAGCCGGGGAATGGTTCACCCCTCCACTTT
d_call: -
clone_size: -
j_call: TRBJ1-6
v_call: TRBV11-2

cdr3_aa: CASTTGTGYGYTF
cdr3_nt: TGTGCCAGCACAACAGGGACGGGCTATGGCTACACCTTC
d_call: -
clone_size: -
j_call: TRBJ1-2
v_call: TRBV6-1

cdr3_aa: CASSLANWGTDTDTQYF
cdr3_nt: TGTGCCAGCAGCTTGGCTAATTGGGGGACAGATACAGATACGCAGTATTTT
d_call: TRBD1
clone_size: -
j_call: TRBJ2-3
v_call: TRBV5-6

cdr3_aa: CASSLGLAGGTDTQYF
cdr3_nt: TGTGCCAGCAGCTTAGGACTAGCGGGGGGCACAGATACGCAGTATTTT
d_call: TRBD2
clone_size: -
j_call: TRBJ2-3
v_call: TRBV7-9

cdr3_aa: CASSYGLSGANVLTF
cdr3_nt: TGTGCCAGCAGTTACGGCCTCTCTGGGGCCAACGTCCTGACTTTC
d_call: -
clone_size: -
j_call: TRBJ2-6
v_call: TRBV6-5

cdr3_aa: CASSPIVRGDNEQFF
cdr3_nt: TGTGCCAGCTCCCCAATTGTCCGCGGGGACAATGAGCAGTTCTTC
d_call: -
clone_size: few
j_call: TRBJ2-1
v_call: TRBV18

cdr3_aa: CASKKTLYSGNTIYF
cdr3_nt: TGTGCCAGCAAGAAAACTCTATACTCTGGAAACACCATATATTTT
d_call: -
clone_size: -
j_call: TRBJ1-3
v_call: TRBV6-5

cdr3_aa: CASSSRDNPGEQYF
cdr3_nt: TGTGCCAGCAGCTCTCGTGACAATCCGGGGGAGCAGTACTTC
d_call: -
clone_size: once
j_call: TRBJ2-7
v_call: TRBV5-4

cdr3_aa: CASSVTGTGVEKLFF
cdr3_nt: TGTGCCAGCAGCGTGACCGGGACAGGGGTCGAAAAACTGTTTTTT
d_call: TRBD1
clone_size: -
j_call: TRBJ1-4
v_call: TRBV7-2

cdr3_aa: CAWSEQLNTEAFF
cdr3_nt: TGTGCCTGGAGTGAACAGCTGAACACTGAAGCTTTCTTT
d_call: -
clone_size: few
j_call: TRBJ1-1
v_call: TRBV30

cdr3_aa: CASSLGPNQPQHF
cdr3_nt: TGTGCCAGCAGCTTAGGGCCCAATCAGCCCCAGCATTTT
d_call: -
clone_size: -
j_call: TRBJ1-5
v_call: TRBV7-6

cdr3_aa: CASSLMATDTQYF
cdr3_nt: TGTGCCAGCAGCTTAATGGCTACAGATACGCAGTATTTT
d_call: -
clone_size: -
j_call: TRBJ2-3
v_call: TRBV7-2

cdr3_aa: CASSQDPGQDGYTF
cdr3_nt: TGCGCCAGCAGCCAAGACCCCGGACAGGATGGCTACACCTTC
d_call: TRBD1
clone_size: once
j_call: TRBJ1-2
v_call: TRBV4-1

cdr3_aa: CASSIVGAETQYF
cdr3_nt: TGTGCCAGTAGTATAGTTGGAGCGGAGACCCAGTACTTC
d_call: -
clone_size: -
j_call: TRBJ2-5
v_call: TRBV19

cdr3_aa: CASSVVGQGGDEQYF
cdr3_nt: TGTGCCAGCAGCGTAGTCGGACAGGGGGGCGACGAGCAGTACTTC
d_call: TRBD1
clone_size: -
j_call: TRBJ2-7
v_call: TRBV9

cdr3_aa: CASSREGSGANVLTF
cdr3_nt: TGTGCCAGCTCACGTGAGGGATCTGGGGCCAACGTCCTGACTTTC
d_call: -
clone_size: -
j_call: TRBJ2-6
v_call: TRBV18

cdr3_aa: CAINREGGTGELFF
cdr3_nt: TGTGCCATCAACAGGGAGGGAGGCACCGGGGAGCTGTTTTTT
d_call: -
clone_size: few
j_call: TRBJ2-2
v_call: TRBV10-3

cdr3_aa: CASSERRGQYDEQYF
cdr3_nt: TGTGCCAGCAGTGAGCGCAGGGGGCAATATGACGAGCAGTACTTC
d_call: TRBD1
clone_size: -
j_call: TRBJ2-7
v_call: TRBV2

cdr3_aa: CASSLTVLADTQYF
cdr3_nt: TGTGCCAGCAGTTTAACGGTCCTGGCAGATACGCAGTATTTT
d_call: -
clone_size: -
j_call: TRBJ2-3
v_call: TRBV6-5

cdr3_aa: CASLGGARPLYGYTF
cdr3_nt: TGTGCCAGCTTAGGGGGAGCCAGGCCTCTTTATGGCTACACCTTC
d_call: -
clone_size: -
j_call: TRBJ1-2
v_call: TRBV19

cdr3_aa: CAITPGLAGYEQYF
cdr3_nt: TGTGCCATCACCCCGGGACTAGCGGGCTACGAGCAGTACTTC
d_call: TRBD2
clone_size: once
j_call: TRBJ2-7
v_call: TRBV10-3

cdr3_aa: CASSPQQGPNEKLFF
cdr3_nt: TGTGCCAGCTCACCTCAACAGGGGCCGAATGAAAAACTGTTTTTT
d_call: TRBD1
clone_size: -
j_call: TRBJ1-4
v_call: TRBV18

cdr3_aa: CASSPRPQHF
cdr3_nt: TGTGCCAGCAGTCCCCGGCCCCAGCATTTT
d_call: -
clone_size: -
j_call: TRBJ1-5
v_call: TRBV27

cdr3_aa: CASSPTGSNQPQHF
cdr3_nt: TGCGCCAGCAGCCCGACAGGGTCTAATCAGCCCCAGCATTTT
d_call: TRBD1
clone_size: -
j_call: TRBJ1-5
v_call: TRBV5-1

cdr3_aa: CASSLYGAGEQYF
cdr3_nt: TGTGCCAGCAGTCTCTATGGAGCGGGCGAGCAGTACTTC
d_call: -
clone_size: once
j_call: TRBJ2-7
v_call: TRBV5-6

cdr3_aa: CASSTTGFPSYEQYF
cdr3_nt: TGTGCCAGCAGCACCACAGGGTTTCCCTCCTACGAGCAGTACTTC
d_call: -
clone_size: -
j_call: TRBJ2-7
v_call: TRBV27

cdr3_aa: CASSGSRVVTGELFF
cdr3_nt: TGTGCCAGCAGTGGTTCCAGGGTGGTGACCGGGGAGCTGTTTTTT
d_call: -
clone_size: -
j_call: TRBJ2-2
v_call: TRBV2

cdr3_aa: CASRLSNRGAGELFF
cdr3_nt: TGCGCCAGCAGACTTAGTAACAGGGGTGCCGGGGAGCTGTTTTTT
d_call: TRBD1
clone_size: few
j_call: TRBJ2-2
v_call: TRBV4-1

cdr3_aa: CASRLQSGIYNEQFF
cdr3_nt: TGTGCCAGCAGACTCCAGTCGGGGATTTACAATGAGCAGTTCTTC
d_call: -
clone_size: -
j_call: TRBJ2-1
v_call: TRBV6-1

cdr3_aa: CASSLQVLNTEAFF
cdr3_nt: TGTGCCAGCAGCTTACAGGTTCTGAACACTGAAGCTTTCTTT
d_call: -
clone_size: -
j_call: TRBJ1-1
v_call: TRBV7-2

cdr3_aa: CAWSRLAGGTDTQYF
cdr3_nt: TGTGCCTGGAGTCGACTAGCGGGGGGCACAGATACGCAGTATTTT
d_call: TRBD2
clone_size: -
j_call: TRBJ2-3
v_call: TRBV30

cdr3_aa: CASSGRTGVEEKLFF
cdr3_nt: TGTGCCAGCAGTGGTAGGACAGGGGTAGAGGAAAAACTGTTTTTT
d_call: TRBD1
clone_size: -
j_call: TRBJ1-4
v_call: TRBV2

cdr3_aa: CASSSFNQPQHF
cdr3_nt: TGTGCCAGCAGTTCTTTCAATCAGCCCCAGCATTTT
d_call: -
clone_size: few
j_call: TRBJ1-5
v_call: TRBV6-1

cdr3_aa: CASSPLANTGELFF
cdr3_nt: TGTGCCAGCTCACCACTAGCTAACACCGGGGAGCTGTTTTTT
d_call: -
clone_size: -
j_call: TRBJ2-2
v_call: TRBV18

cdr3_aa: CASSEGGAGNTEAFF
cdr3_nt: TGTGCCAGCAGTGAAGGGGGAGCGGGGAACACTGAAGCTTTCTTT
d_call: -
clone_size: -
j_call: TRBJ1-1
v_call: TRBV6-1

cdr3_aa: CASSLAGTSGYNEQFF
cdr3_nt: TGTGCCAGCAGCTTAGCGGGAACTAGCGGTTACAATGAGCAGTTCTTC
d_call: TRBD2
clone_size: -
j_call: TRBJ2-1
v_call: TRBV7-6